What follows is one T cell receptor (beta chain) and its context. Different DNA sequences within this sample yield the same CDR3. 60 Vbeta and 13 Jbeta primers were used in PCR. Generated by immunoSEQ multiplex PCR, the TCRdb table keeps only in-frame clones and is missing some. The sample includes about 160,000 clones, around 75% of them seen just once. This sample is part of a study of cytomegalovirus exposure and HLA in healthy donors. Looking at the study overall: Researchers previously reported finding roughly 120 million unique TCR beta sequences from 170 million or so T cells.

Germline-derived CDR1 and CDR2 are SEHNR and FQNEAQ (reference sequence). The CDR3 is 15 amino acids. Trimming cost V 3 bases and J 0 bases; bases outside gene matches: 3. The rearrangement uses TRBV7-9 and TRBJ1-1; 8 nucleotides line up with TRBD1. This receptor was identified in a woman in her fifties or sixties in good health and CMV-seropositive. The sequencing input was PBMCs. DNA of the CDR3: TGTGCCAGCAGCTTCGGGGACAGGTTGAACACTGAAGCTTTCTTT. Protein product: CASSFGDRLNTEAFF.